Each of the 26 T cell receptor beta chains below was sequenced from the same sample in a study of T cells in Graves' hyperthyroidism and ophthalmopathy. Researchers took RNA transcripts and amplified the TCR beta CDR3 regions from them. An initial round of RT-PCR targeting the TCR CDR3 relied on the HTBI primer set. TCRdb ran MiXCR on the multiplex PCR reads and lists one entry per CDR3 protein. The profile covers fewer than 650,000 distinct CDR3 sequences, with 13% to 15% appearing a single time and roughly 6.9% taken by the ten largest. Sequenced sample: blood. The receptors come from a woman between 18 and 29 years old with Graves' ophthalmopathy.

This clonotype was seen many times. This clone may be a read error of a much larger clone one base away. The rearrangement uses TRBV27 and TRBJ1-1; 7 nucleotides line up with TRBD1. The V and J ends lost 3 bases and 4 bases, in that order; junction bases with no gene match: 2. The CDR3 extends over 13 amino acids. Germline-derived CDR1 and CDR2 are MNHEY and SMNVEV (reference sequence). For the CDR3, the DNA is TGTGCCAGCAGTTTGACAGGGATCACTGAAGCTTTCTTT. It yields the protein CASSLTGITEAFF.

This clonotype was observed at least ten times. The chain has TRBV6-1 and TRBJ1-1; D unclear. V was pared by 5 bases and J by 3 bases, with 10 bases between. The CDR3 consists of 13 residues. Germline lookup yields CDR1 MNHNS and CDR2 SASEGT. CDR3 sequence: CASSSGRYTEAFF. For the CDR3, the DNA is TGTGCCAGCAGTTCTGGAAGATACACTGAAGCTTTCTTT.

This clonotype was observed many times. The CDR3 sequence is CAISGSGTSGSYNEQFF. The CDR3 DNA reads as TGTGCCATCAGCGGTTCGGGGACTAGCGGGAGTTACAATGAGCAGTTCTTC. The chain has TRBV10-3 and TRBJ2-1, with 14 positions matching TRBD2. This CDR3 is 17 amino acids long. CDR1 and CDR2 from the germline V gene are ENHRY and SYGVKD. V shed 6 bases, J shed 4 bases, and the junction held 8 bases outside the gene matches.

This clonotype was picked up many times. This rearrangement joins TRBV7-2 to TRBJ1-6; TRBD1 matches 10 bases. From germline, CDR1 is SGHTA and CDR2 FQGNSA. V lost 5 bases to trimming and J lost 13 bases; unmatched junction nucleotides: 11. The CDR3 has 15 amino acids. In nucleotides, the CDR3 is TGTGCCAGCAGCGGGCTGACAGGGGGCGTTGAGCCCCTCCACTTT. Translated, it gives CASSGLTGGVEPLHF.

This clonotype was counted many times. The gene calls are TRBV5-1 and TRBJ1-4, with TRBD1 matching over 7 bases. After removal of 3 bases from V and 5 bases from J, the junction contained 1 base not matched to a gene. This CDR3 has 13 amino acids. CDR1 SGHRS and CDR2 YFSETQ come from the germline V gene. The CDR3 DNA sequence: TGCGCCAGCAGCTGGGGACAGAATGAAAAACTGTTTTTT. Amino acid sequence: CASSWGQNEKLFF.

The V gene is TRBV19, the J gene TRBJ2-7; TRBD2 matches at 8 bases. The CDR3 length is 19 residues. Unmatched junction bases numbered 26, after V lost 7 bases and J lost 6 bases. CDR1 LNHDA and CDR2 SQIVND come from the germline V gene (reference sequence). The CDR3 sequence: CASTPGLGLGGEGSGEQYF. In DNA form, the CDR3 reads TGTGCCAGTACCCCGGGACTAGGGCTCGGAGGCGAAGGTTCGGGCGAGCAGTACTTC.

This clonotype was counted at least ten times. This chain's CDR3 is CASTKGNTGELFF. CDR3 DNA: TGTGCCAGCACCAAGGGGAACACCGGGGAGCTGTTTTTT. This chain connects TRBV2 to TRBJ2-2; unclear D gene. Looked up from germline, CDR1 is SNHLY and CDR2 is FYNNEI. This CDR3 has 13 amino acids. V lost 7 bases and J lost 1, with 7 bases in between.

Many counts were recorded for this clonotype. The chain couples TRBV5-1 to TRBJ1-1; unclear D gene. Germline assignment: CDR1 SGHRS and CDR2 YFSETQ. Trimming left V 4 bases short and J 0 bases short, with 13 bases between. The CDR3 contains 15 residues. Here the CDR3 reads CASSRGRSMNTEAFF. The CDR3 DNA reads TGCGCCAGCAGCCGCGGACGGTCTATGAACACTGAAGCTTTCTTT. The variable domain in full, completed from reference TRBV5-1 and TRBJ1-1, reads KAGVTQTPRYLIKTRGQQVTLSCSPISGHRSVSWYQQTPGQGLQFLFEYFSETQRNKGNFPGRFSGRQFSNSRSEMNVSTLELGDSALYLCASSRGRSMNTEAFFGQGTRLTVV.

This clonotype was counted ten times or more. The genes are TRBV20-1 and TRBJ2-1, with TRBD2 identical over 7 bases. CDR1 and CDR2 (germline): DFQATT, SNEGSKA (reference sequence). Trimming removed 7 bases from V and 4 bases from J; junction bases left unmatched: 7. CDR3 length equals 13 residues. This CDR3 is CSGRGSPYNEQFF. The CDR3 bases are TGCAGTGGTCGCGGGAGTCCATACAATGAGCAGTTCTTC.

This clonotype was recorded at least ten times. V gene TRBV18 combines with J gene TRBJ1-4; D is ambiguous. This CDR3 is built from 15 residues. CDR1 KGHSH and CDR2 LQKENI come from the germline V gene. The V and J ends lost 3 bases and 8 bases respectively, with 16 bases between them. CDR3 sequence reads: CASSPRQTLGEKLFF. CDR3 nucleotide sequence: TGTGCCAGCTCACCGCGTCAGACCCTTGGAGAAAAACTGTTTTTT.

The gene calls are TRBV5-6 and TRBJ2-7, with 7 nucleotides matching TRBD1. The germline CDR1 and CDR2 sequences are SGHDT and YYEEEE. The CDR3 sequence is 14 residues long. The J segment lost 6 bases and the V segment lost 5 bases, leaving 11 bases of the junction unmatched. CDR3 protein: CASSLQGEAVEQYF. The CDR3 DNA reads as TGTGCCAGCAGTCTTCAGGGGGAAGCGGTCGAGCAGTACTTC. The full variable domain, its missing parts supplied by reference TRBV5-6 and TRBJ2-7, is DAGVTQSPTHLIKTRGQQVTLRCSPKSGHDTVSWYQQALGQGPQFIFQYYEEEERQRGNFPDRFSGHQFPNYSSELNVNALLLGDSALYLCASSLQGEAVEQYFGPGTRLTVT.

This clonotype was detected many times. The rearrangement uses TRBV7-3 and TRBJ2-7; possible D gene TRBD2, 6 bases. The germline CDR1 and CDR2 sequences are SGHTA and FQGTGA. This CDR3 comprises 14 residues. V was clipped by 1 base and J by 2 bases, with 9 bases between them. This CDR3 is CASSLNGGTYEQYF. In DNA, the CDR3 is TGTGCCAGCAGCTTAAACGGCGGGACCTACGAGCAGTACTTC.

This clonotype was observed a few times. The chain has TRBV28 and TRBJ2-3, with D perhaps given as TRBD1 or TRBD2 (5 bases each). The ends were cut back, 7 bases at V and 6 bases at J, with 23 bases in the middle. Germline V gives CDR1 MDHEN, CDR2 SYDVKM. The CDR3 runs 16 residues. The DNA of the CDR3 is TGTGCCAGCACCAGAAGCGGTGCCGGGGCCGACGATACGCAGTATTTT. Amino acids: CASTRSGAGADDTQYF.

This clonotype has a handful of counts. The chain uses TRBV19 and TRBJ2-3, with D unclear. V shed 4 bases and J shed 1 base, with 12 bases lying between them. This CDR3 spans 15 amino acids. The germline V gene has CDR1 LNHDA and CDR2 SQIVND (reference sequence). DNA of the CDR3: TGTGCCAGTAGTAGGGTGGGATGGGGCACAGATACGCAGTATTTT. It is translated as CASSRVGWGTDTQYF.

This clonotype appeared many times. The V call is TRBV28, the J call TRBJ2-7; D could derive from TRBD1 or TRBD2 (6 bases each). CDR3 length equals 12 residues. Germline V gives CDR1 MDHEN, CDR2 SYDVKM. The CDR3 nucleotides read TGTCGGACCGGGGGCCAGTCCTACGAGCAGTACTTC. Translating gives CRTGGQSYEQYF. The full variable domain, with the rest looked up from reference TRBV28 and TRBJ2-7, is DVKVTQSSRYLVKRTGEKVFLECVQDMDHENMFWYRQDPGLGLRLIYFSYDVKMKEKGDIPEGYSVSREKKERFSLILESASTNQTSMYLCRTGGQSYEQYFGPGTRLTVT.

The chain has TRBV27 and TRBJ1-6; possible D gene TRBD1, 5 bases. Germline assignment: CDR1 MNHEY and CDR2 SMNVEV (reference sequence). V was clipped by 3 bases and J by 7 bases, with 13 bases between them. The CDR3 is made up of 15 amino acids. Here the CDR3 reads CASSFSPGRNSPLHF. The CDR3 DNA is TGTGCCAGCAGTTTCTCTCCGGGACGGAATTCACCCCTCCACTTT.

As DNA, the CDR3 is TGTGCCAGCAGTTTATGGTACAGGGGAGACTCACCCCTCCACTTT. It yields the protein CASSLWYRGDSPLHF. The J gene is TRBJ1-6, the V gene TRBV27, with 7 bases that match TRBD1. CDR3 length equals 15 residues. Germline CDR1 is MNHEY and CDR2 is SMNVEV (reference sequence). J was trimmed by 10 bases and V by 1 base; bases with no gene match: 7.

This clonotype was recorded at least ten times. The rearrangement uses TRBV7-2 and TRBJ2-6; 7 bases map to TRBD1. Per germline, CDR1 SGHTA and CDR2 FQGNSA. This CDR3 has 17 residues. The V and J ends lost 5 bases and 0 bases, in that order; junction bases with no gene match: 7. The CDR3 spells CASSLRQGNSGANVLTF. The CDR3, as DNA: TGTGCCAGCAGCCTGAGACAGGGCAACTCTGGGGCCAACGTCCTGACTTTC.

The rearrangement uses TRBV6-2 or TRBV6-3 and TRBJ1-5; 9 nucleotides line up with TRBD1. CDR1 MNHEY and CDR2 SVGEGT come from the germline V gene. This CDR3 is built from 15 residues. V lost 4 bases, J lost 6 bases, and 7 bases stayed unmatched. CDR3 loop: CASSSQGASGQPQHF. The CDR3 region has the DNA TGTGCCAGCAGTTCACAGGGGGCTAGCGGTCAGCCCCAGCATTTT.

The sample holds many counts of this clonotype. The rearrangement links TRBV7-2 to TRBJ2-7, with TRBD1 identical over 7 bases. The CDR3 runs to 13 residues. After removal of 4 bases from V and 7 bases from J, the junction contained 7 bases not matched to a gene. Germline V gene lookup returns CDR1 SGHTA and CDR2 FQGNSA. The CDR3 coding sequence is TGTGCCAGCAGCTGGGGGACAGCCAGGGAGCAGTACTTC. Translating gives CASSWGTAREQYF.

This clonotype was seen a handful of times. This sequence joins TRBV19 and TRBJ2-1; TRBD2 matches at 9 bases. The CDR3 contains 13 residues. Trimming cost V 6 bases and J 5 bases; bases outside gene matches: 2. Looked up from germline, CDR1 is LNHDA and CDR2 is SQIVND (reference sequence). CDR3: CASRPSGNNEQFF. For the CDR3, the DNA is TGTGCCAGTAGGCCTAGCGGGAACAATGAGCAGTTCTTC.

There are a few counts of this clonotype. This chain uses TRBV9 with TRBJ1-1; possibly TRBD1 for D (6 bases). The CDR3 covers 15 residues. V lost 3 bases and J 7 bases, leaving 19 bases between the germline ends. Looked up from germline, CDR1 is SGDLS and CDR2 is YYNGEE. DNA for the CDR3: TGTGCCAGCAGCGAAGGGGGGGGGGGTCGGAGTGAAGCTTTCTTT. It specifies CASSEGGGGRSEAFF.

CDR3 nucleotide sequence: TGTGCCTGGAGTTTATGGACTAGCGGGAACGCGGATACGCAGTATTTT. Translating it yields CAWSLWTSGNADTQYF. This rearrangement joins TRBV30 to TRBJ2-3, with 12 bases fitting TRBD2. This CDR3 is built from 16 residues. J lost 6 bases, V lost 2 bases, and 9 bases had no gene match. The germline V gene has CDR1 GTSNPN and CDR2 SVGIG (reference sequence).

This clonotype has ten or more counts. The J gene is TRBJ1-2, the V gene TRBV12-3 or TRBV12-4; 9 nucleotides agree with TRBD1. V was pared by 5 bases and J by 4 bases, with 8 bases of the junction left unmatched. There are 15 residues in the CDR3. The CDR3 is CASSAPDRGVYGYTF. The CDR3 DNA follows: TGTGCCAGCAGTGCGCCGGACAGGGGCGTCTATGGCTACACCTTC.

This clonotype has just a few counts. CDR3 amino acids: CATSEGAGNQPQHF. As DNA, the CDR3 is TGTGCCACCAGTGAGGGGGCGGGCAATCAGCCCCAGCATTTT. The chain has TRBV24-1 and TRBJ1-5, with D possibly matching TRBD1 (6 bases). The length of the CDR3 is 14 residues. V lost 4 bases and J 2 bases, leaving 8 bases between the germline ends. Per germline, CDR1 KGHDR and CDR2 SFDVKD.

Many counts were recorded for this clonotype. The chain carries TRBV11-2 and TRBJ2-3; 13 nucleotides line up with TRBD2. After removal of 5 bases from V and 5 bases from J, the junction contained 10 bases not matched to a gene. The CDR3 consists of 17 residues. CDR1 SGHAT and CDR2 FQNNGV come from the germline V gene. The CDR3 reads CASSRPLLAGGLDTQYF. In DNA, the CDR3 is TGTGCCAGCAGCCGCCCATTACTAGCGGGAGGGTTAGATACGCAGTATTTT. The whole variable domain, remainder taken from reference TRBV11-2 and TRBJ2-3, is EAGVAQSPRYKIIEKRQSVAFWCNPISGHATLYWYQQILGQGPKLLIQFQNNGVVDDSQLPKDRFSAERLKGVDSTLKIQPAKLEDSAVYLCASSRPLLAGGLDTQYFGPGTRLTVL.